Given below is one T cell receptor beta chain in context. This may be a read error, as it is one base from a much larger clone. This record comes from a study of tumor-infiltrating lymphocytes in primary liver carcinoma. It was unsorted whole blood that yielded blood RNA, and germline DNA was also extracted. From 450 to 600 ng total RNA, TCR beta cDNA was generated with a primer in the constant region. Three nested multiplex PCR rounds, a slightly modified ARM-PCR method, built the TCR beta libraries. MiXCR was run by TCRdb on the multiplex PCR reads, yielding one entry per CDR3 protein. Of hundreds of thousands of distinct CDR3 sequences in the sample, approximately 54% were seen once. The receptor was isolated from a woman in her thirties with primary liver carcinoma and hepatitis B virus infection. Sequencing was done on a sample of peripheral blood.

DNA for the CDR3: TGCGCCAGCAGCCAAGATCCTCGACTCCACAATGAGCAGTTCTTC. It encodes CASSQDPRLHNEQFF. The genes are TRBV4-1 and TRBJ2-1, with D hard to call. V lost 0 bases and J lost 5, with 11 bases in between. CDR1 and CDR2 (germline): MGHRA, YSYEKL. This CDR3 comprises 15 residues.